This T cell receptor (beta chain) came from a study of T cell repertoires in cytomegalovirus infection. Study information: Selection of CMV epitopes for the study included recently identified HLA-C-restricted and well-studied HLA-B-restricted ones. Indicated by public TCR beta signatures were CMV infection and matching HLA type. Study-wide results and caveats: Cumulated frequencies of public TCR beta families served to identify carriers of CMV plus the relevant HLA. CMV-specific TCR beta clonotypes restricted by HLA-C dominated the ex vivo response.

With respect to this clonotype: The antigen remains unidentified.

The CDR3 loop spans 14 amino acids. The V gene lost 5 bases and the J gene lost 1 base, with 8 bases spanning the gap. The germline gives CDR1 MNHNY, CDR2 SVGAGI (reference sequence). TCRdb passed the reads through MiXCR, listing each CDR3 protein once. The repertoire includes tens of thousands of distinct CDR3 sequences, about 44% of them detected once, and over 85% sits in the top ten. The chain uses TRBV6-6 and TRBJ2-2, with unresolved D. Here the sequenced sample was CD8+ T cells from cultured PBMCs, taken from culture after CMV antigen stimulation. This clonotype originated in a human donor in good health (CMV status not recorded). Some clones in this sample may be carry-over from other donors' samples. CDR3 DNA sequence: TGTGCCAGCAGTGCGGACGGGAACACCGGGGAGCTGTTTTTT. This encodes CASSADGNTGELFF.